The source of this T cell receptor (beta chain) is a study of T cell changes during pregnancy in multiple sclerosis. Germline loops: CDR1 MDHEN, CDR2 SYDVKM. The CDR3 contains 14 residues. V was pared by 2 bases and J by 5 bases, with 13 bases between. Produced via immunoSEQ multiplex PCR; TCRdb's table is partial and in-frame only. The sample contains approximately 87,000 clones, around 90% of which appear only once. The source was CD4+ T cells from peripheral blood mononuclear cells, collected in the second trimester of pregnancy. V usage is TRBV28 and J usage is TRBJ2-7; D is unclear. This TCR derives from a female donor with multiple sclerosis, enrolled in a pregnancy study. For the CDR3, the DNA is TGTGCCAGCAGTTTAAAGTTTTGGGCCCACGAGCAGTACTTC. Protein product: CASSLKFWAHEQYF.